The T cell receptor (beta chain) described here comes from a study of blood T cell repertoires in COVID-19. For the study at large: The study drew acute and convalescent COVID-19 samples from the United States, Italy and Spain. Sources were T cells, B-cell-depleted T cells, or PBMCs; the material itself was cDNA or gDNA.

In the study's own analysis: Researchers report that nucleated cell counts were estimated from reference gene primer amplification. This table comes from immunoSEQ multiplex PCR, and its TCRdb copy is limited to in-frame clones, with some not included. D and trimming come from the DNA, and the V and J calls and clone size come from that table. The table lists 100,000 to 150,000 clones, approximately 70% of them singletons. The CDR3 length is 16 residues. CDR1 and CDR2 (germline): MNHNY, SVGAGI (reference sequence). V trimming: 2 bases; J trimming: 5 bases; junction bases outside the gene matches: 11.

This chain links TRBV6-6 with TRBJ1-2, with TRBD1 identical over 7 bases. Material for sequencing was peripheral blood. This TCR came from a woman in her seventies with acute or convalescent COVID-19. CDR3 loop: CASSYAGGTASYGYTF. CDR3 in DNA: TGTGCCAGCAGTTACGCGGGGGGGACAGCGTCTTATGGCTACACCTTC.